A single sample is the source of the 27 T cell receptor beta chains below, sequenced in a study of blood T cells in healthy people across ages (dated by TCRdb to 2015 to 2017). The library came from 5' RACE. TCRdb records Illumina HiSeq 2500 as the sequencer. A second PCR of 7 to 11 cycles was performed with a sample-barcoded 5' primer and a J-beta primer mix. The public sequencing data were trimmed at Q25 with fastp and processed into clonotypes with MiXCR by TCRdb, which kept only in-frame beta chains. Rows matching on CDR3 protein sequence are summarized as one entry with the most common DNA and genes. This sample has 850,000 to 950,000 distinct CDR3 sequences in its table, and about 30% of those were observed once. Approximately 15% of the sample is taken by the ten largest. The specimen was blood. Receptor source: a woman of 80 years or more in good health.

This chain uses TRBV12-3 or TRBV12-4 with TRBJ2-3; 15 bases line up with TRBD2. V trimming: 6 bases; J trimming: 2 bases; junction bases outside the gene matches: 3. This CDR3 spans 16 amino acids. CDR3: CASRRTSGGATDTQYF. The CDR3 DNA sequence: TGTGCCAGCAGACGGACTAGCGGGGGGGCCACAGATACGCAGTATTTT.

This clonotype showed up just a few times. The rearrangement links TRBV18 to TRBJ1-5; a possible D gene is TRBD1 (5 bases). The CDR3 totals 15 residues. Germline V gives CDR1 KGHSH, CDR2 LQKENI. Trimming removed 3 bases from V and 0 bases from J, with 9 bases in between. CDR3 nucleotides: TGTGCCAGCTCACCGCAGGGTAATAGCAATCAGCCCCAGCATTTT. This translates into CASSPQGNSNQPQHF.

A note on this clonotype: This may be a read error: a much more frequent sequence differs by one nucleotide. This chain uses TRBV5-1 with TRBJ1-5; weak D call: TRBD1 (5 bases). Germline V gene sequence: CDR1 SGHRS, CDR2 YFSETQ. The CDR3 spans 13 residues. CDR3 sequence: CAGSGDGNQPQHF. In nucleotides, the CDR3 is TGCGCCGGCAGCGGGGACGGTAATCAGCCCCAGCATTTT.

This clonotype was counted at least ten times. The chain recombines TRBV11-2 with TRBJ1-2; 9 nucleotides agree with TRBD1. CDR1 and CDR2 from the germline V gene are SGHAT and FQNNGV. This CDR3 is built from 15 residues. The J segment lost 3 bases and the V segment lost 1 base, leaving 3 bases of the junction unmatched. The CDR3 spells CASSLVRTGDYGYTF. The CDR3 DNA reads TGTGCCAGCAGCTTAGTAAGGACAGGGGACTATGGCTACACCTTC.

This clonotype has a handful of counts. Being one base from a much bigger clone, this may be a read error. The gene calls are TRBV5-1 and TRBJ2-2, with a tentative D call TRBD2 (6 bases). Germline V gene sequence: CDR1 SGHRS, CDR2 YFSETQ. The CDR3 is made up of 14 amino acids. The V and J ends lost 4 bases and 6 bases respectively, with 13 bases between them. The CDR3 here is CASSPMGGPGELFF. The CDR3 bases are TGCGCCAGCAGCCCGATGGGGGGTCCCGGGGAGCTGTTTTTT.

This clonotype was seen ten or more times. J is TRBJ2-1 and V is TRBV6-2 or TRBV6-3; TRBD2 agrees at 10 bases. Trimming at V came to 4 bases and at J to 3 bases, leaving 9 bases not matched to a gene. Germline-derived CDR1 and CDR2 are MNHEY and SVGEGT. This CDR3 contains 17 residues. DNA for the CDR3: TGTGCCAGCAGTTTGTCCCCAGGACTAGCGGACTACAATGAGCAGTTCTTC. Translation: CASSLSPGLADYNEQFF.

This clonotype was detected many times. The chain has TRBV9 and TRBJ2-1; maybe TRBD1 (6 bases). CDR1 is SGDLS, CDR2 YYNGEE, per germline. CDR3 size: 12 residues. V was shortened by 4 bases and J by 9 bases, with 11 bases between the two germline ends. In DNA form, the CDR3 reads TGTGCCAGCAGCTCACAGGGCTCTGAGCAGTTCTTC. This codes for CASSSQGSEQFF.

This clonotype was seen ten or more times. This rearrangement joins TRBV5-5 to TRBJ2-7; possible D gene TRBD2, 7 bases. In germline, CDR1 is SGHKS, CDR2 YYEKEE (reference sequence). The CDR3 loop spans 15 amino acids. V was pared by 0 bases and J by 2 bases, with 12 bases between. The CDR3 is CASSLEGGPTYEQYF. The CDR3 DNA follows: TGTGCCAGCAGCTTGGAGGGGGGGCCAACCTACGAGCAGTACTTC.

The J gene is TRBJ1-2, the V gene TRBV2; 9 bases match TRBD1. This CDR3 has 17 residues. V was clipped by 8 bases and J by 8 bases; unmatched bases: 21. CDR1 and CDR2 from the germline V gene are SNHLY and FYNNEI. The CDR3 here is CASLVMLGGTGKGGYTF. CDR3 in DNA: TGTGCCAGCCTCGTGATGTTGGGAGGGACAGGGAAAGGCGGCTACACCTTC.

This clonotype appeared a single time. A much larger clone sits a single nucleotide away, making a read error possible. This chain links TRBV3-1 with TRBJ2-7, with D tentatively TRBD1 or TRBD2 (6 bases each). This CDR3 spans 16 amino acids. Trimming stripped 4 bases from V and 7 bases from J, with 23 bases between. Germline V gene lookup returns CDR1 LGHDT and CDR2 YNNKEL (reference sequence). DNA for the CDR3: TGTGCCAGCAGCCCACCGGGACCCAGGAGGGGGTATGAGCAGTACTTC. Its translation: CASSPPGPRRGYEQYF.

This clonotype was observed many times. This chain uses TRBV27 with TRBJ2-1, with D possibly matching TRBD2 (7 bases). The CDR3 covers 15 residues. CDR1 and CDR2 from the germline V gene are MNHEY and SMNVEV (reference sequence). Between the trimmed V and J ends, which lost 5 bases and 6 bases, there was a span of 17 bases. CDR3 DNA sequence: TGTGCCAGCAGTAGGGGGGGGGCCGGGGTCAATGAGCAGTTCTTC. Translation gives CASSRGGAGVNEQFF.

This clonotype was seen a handful of times. Just one base apart from a much larger clone, this may be a read error. The V gene is TRBV9, the J gene TRBJ2-1; 13 positions match TRBD2. The CDR3 spans 16 residues. Per the germline V gene, CDR1 is SGDLS and CDR2 is YYNGEE. V lost 0 bases to trimming and J lost 8 bases; unmatched junction nucleotides: 5. CDR3 region: CASSVARGTSGDEQFF. The CDR3 region has the DNA TGTGCCAGCAGCGTAGCGCGCGGGACTAGCGGGGATGAGCAGTTCTTC.

With respect to this clonotype: Being one base from a much bigger clone, this may be a read error. The chain recombines TRBV5-4 with TRBJ2-1, with D perhaps TRBD1 or TRBD2 (5 bases each). With the DNA end fitting TRBJ2-7 better, the J assignment may be wrong. In germline, CDR1 is SGHNT, CDR2 YYREEE (reference sequence). The CDR3 covers 15 residues. CDR3 nucleotide sequence: TGTGCCAGCAGCTTGGAACCAGGGAGCCCCTACGAGCAGTACTTC. Translated: CASSLEPGSPYEQYF.

This clonotype was seen a handful of times. As DNA, the CDR3 is TGTGCCAGCTCCCTAAGACAGCTGAACACTGAAGCTTTCTTT. Translating it yields CASSLRQLNTEAFF. The chain links TRBV18 to TRBJ1-1, with TRBD1 as a possible D gene (5 bases). Between the trimmed V and J ends, which lost 6 bases and 0 bases, there was a span of 11 bases. The V gene's germline CDR1 is KGHSH and CDR2 LQKENI. The CDR3 is 14 amino acids.

In its sample, this clonotype was seen once. CDR3 sequence: CSVTRAGTNRDTQYF. DNA for the CDR3: TGCAGCGTTACACGGGCGGGGACTAATAGAGATACGCAGTATTTT. This chain uses TRBV29-1 with TRBJ2-3; 7 bases fit TRBD2. This CDR3 is built from 15 residues. CDR1 and CDR2 from the germline V gene are SQVTM and ANQGSEA. V gave up 5 bases and J gave up 5 bases; unmatched junction bases: 13.

The chain links TRBV5-1 to TRBJ2-7, with TRBD1 matching 7 bases. V shed 1 base and J 7 bases; nucleotides not matched to a gene: 11. CDR1 and CDR2 from the germline V gene are SGHRS and YFSETQ. This CDR3 contains 15 residues. The CDR3 DNA reads TGCGCCAGCAGCTTGTCACCAACAGGGGACAATGAGCAGTACTTC. Translating gives CASSLSPTGDNEQYF.

This clonotype occurred a few times. The chain is built from TRBV2 and TRBJ1-5, with D unclear. The CDR3 extends over 15 amino acids. The germline V gene has CDR1 SNHLY and CDR2 FYNNEI. The V gene lost 5 bases and the J gene lost 2 bases, with 13 bases spanning the gap. CDR3 sequence (DNA): TGTGCCAGCAGTACGAGGATCACCGGCAATCAGCCCCAGCATTTT. It encodes CASSTRITGNQPQHF.

The sample holds many counts of this clonotype. The chain combines TRBV20-1 with TRBJ2-6; TRBD1 aligns across 7 bases. Germline CDR1 DFQATT, CDR2 SNEGSKA (reference sequence). The ends lost 6 bases at V and 2 bases at J; junction bases unmatched: 7. The CDR3 is 15 residues long. The CDR3: CSASRQGAGANVLTF. The CDR3 DNA follows: TGCAGTGCGTCCCGACAGGGAGCTGGGGCCAACGTCCTGACTTTC.

This clonotype was observed at least ten times. The V gene is TRBV2, the J gene TRBJ2-7; maybe TRBD2 (5 bases). CDR1 and CDR2 from the germline V gene are SNHLY and FYNNEI. V lost 6 bases, J lost 3 bases, and 18 bases lay in between. This CDR3 has 15 amino acids. For the CDR3, the DNA is TGTGCCAGCAGATCCTTCGGGGAGAGCTACTACGAGCAGTACTTC. Translation: CASRSFGESYYEQYF.

This clonotype was counted many times. Compared with germline, one end of the junction differs, possibly owing to a read error. J is TRBJ2-3 and V is TRBV7-7; D is uncertain. Germline V CDR1 and CDR2: SSHAT, FNYEAQ (reference sequence). The length of the CDR3 is 13 residues. The CDR3 spells CASSLDRADTQYF. The DNA for the CDR3 is TGTGCCAGCAGTTTAGACCGGGCAGATACGCAGTATTTT.

V is TRBV7-2 and J is TRBJ2-5, with 7 bases aligning to TRBD1. The DNA end is more similar to TRBJ2-7, so the J call may be wrong. The CDR3 loop spans 14 amino acids. CDR1 is SGHTA and CDR2 is FQGNSA in the germline V gene. CDR3 protein: CASSSTTGTYEQYF. The DNA for the CDR3 is TGTGCCAGCAGCTCTACGACAGGGACCTACGAGCAGTACTTC.

This clonotype was observed a few times. A much larger clone lies one base from this, so it may be a read error. The chain couples TRBV14 to TRBJ2-1; D is undetermined. Germline-derived CDR1 and CDR2 are SGHDN and FVKESK. There are 13 residues in the CDR3. CDR3 DNA: TGTGCCAACAGCCAAAGACGCCTTAATGAGCAGTTCTTC. Amino acid sequence: CANSQRRLNEQFF.

A few counts support this clonotype. V gene TRBV20-1 combines with J gene TRBJ2-7; no firm D call. CDR1 is DFQATT, CDR2 SNEGSKA, per germline (reference sequence). Trimming left V 0 bases short and J 0 bases short, with 9 bases between. The CDR3 spans 14 residues. The CDR3 reads CSARDGPFSYEQYF. The CDR3 DNA reads as TGCAGTGCTAGAGACGGTCCGTTCTCCTACGAGCAGTACTTC.

This clonotype was seen at least ten times. The rearrangement joins TRBV6-5 to TRBJ2-3; D unresolved. The germline V gene encodes CDR1 MNHEY and CDR2 SVGAGI. The CDR3 totals 15 residues. Trimming shortened V by 6 bases and J by 2 bases, and 15 bases separated the two germline ends. CDR3 in amino acids: CASSPKGRNTDTQYF. The CDR3, as DNA: TGTGCCAGCAGCCCCAAGGGCCGGAACACAGATACGCAGTATTTT.

This chain connects TRBV12-3 or TRBV12-4 to TRBJ2-3, with 8 bases aligning to TRBD2. V shed 10 bases, J shed 11 bases, and the junction held 14 bases outside the gene matches. The CDR3 is made up of 13 amino acids. The CDR3 DNA reads TGTGCCACCAGACGAGCGGGGGCAGATGTGCAGTATTTT. Protein: CATRRAGADVQYF.

The table lists this clonotype with many counts. V gene TRBV20-1 combines with J gene TRBJ1-2, with D possibly being TRBD1 (5 bases). V was clipped by 5 bases and J by 4 bases, with 14 bases between them. CDR3 length: 13 amino acids. From germline, CDR1 is DFQATT and CDR2 SNEGSKA (reference sequence). CDR3 nucleotides: TGCAGTGCTCTCTCGGGGGGTTCCTATGGCTACACCTTC. Translating gives CSALSGGSYGYTF.

Of note for this clonotype: One base away lies a much larger clone, so this may be a sequencing read error. The chain joins TRBV11-2 to TRBJ1-4, with D hard to call. Germline V lookup: CDR1 SGHAT, CDR2 FQNNGV. CDR3 size: 16 residues. Trimming shortened V by 4 bases and J by 0 bases, and 12 bases separated the two germline ends. The CDR3 loop reads CASSSQSFATNEKLFF. The CDR3 coding sequence is TGTGCCAGCAGCTCGCAGAGTTTCGCAACTAATGAAAAACTGTTTTTT. Full variable domain (outside the CDR3, taken from reference TRBV11-2 and TRBJ1-4): EAGVAQSPRYKIIEKRQSVAFWCNPISGHATLYWYQQILGQGPKLLIQFQNNGVVDDSQLPKDRFSAERLKGVDSTLKIQPAKLEDSAVYLCASSSQSFATNEKLFFGSGTQLSVL.